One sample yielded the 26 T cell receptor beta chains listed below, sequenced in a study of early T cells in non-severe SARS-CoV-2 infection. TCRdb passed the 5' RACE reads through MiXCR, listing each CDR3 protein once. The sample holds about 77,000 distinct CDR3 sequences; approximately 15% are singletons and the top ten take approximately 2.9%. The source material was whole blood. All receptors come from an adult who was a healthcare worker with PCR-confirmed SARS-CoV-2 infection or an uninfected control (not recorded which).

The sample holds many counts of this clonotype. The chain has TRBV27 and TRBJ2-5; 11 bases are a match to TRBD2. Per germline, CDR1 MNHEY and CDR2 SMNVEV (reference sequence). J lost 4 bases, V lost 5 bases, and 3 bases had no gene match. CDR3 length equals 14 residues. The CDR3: CASSQGLAGETQYF. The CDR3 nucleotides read TGTGCCAGCAGTCAAGGACTAGCGGGAGAGACCCAGTACTTC.

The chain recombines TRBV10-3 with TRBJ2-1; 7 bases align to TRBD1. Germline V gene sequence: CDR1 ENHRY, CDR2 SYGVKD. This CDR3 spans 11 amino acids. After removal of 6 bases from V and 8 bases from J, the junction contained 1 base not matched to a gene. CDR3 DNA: TGTGCCATCAGAACAGGGGATGAGCAGTTCTTC. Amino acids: CAIRTGDEQFF.

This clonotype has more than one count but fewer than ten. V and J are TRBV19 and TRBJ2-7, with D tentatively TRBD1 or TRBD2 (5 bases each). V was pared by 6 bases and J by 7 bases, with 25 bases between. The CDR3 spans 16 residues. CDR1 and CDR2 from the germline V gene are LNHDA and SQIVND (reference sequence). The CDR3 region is CASSLSMGRSLREQYF. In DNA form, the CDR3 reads TGTGCCAGTAGCCTATCCATGGGACGGTCCCTTAGGGAGCAGTACTTC.

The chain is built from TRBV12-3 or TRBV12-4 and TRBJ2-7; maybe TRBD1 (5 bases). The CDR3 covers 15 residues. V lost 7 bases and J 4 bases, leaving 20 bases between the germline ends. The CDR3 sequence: CASTATVDSRYEQYF. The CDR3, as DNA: TGTGCCAGCACCGCCACCGTCGACAGCAGATACGAGCAGTACTTC.

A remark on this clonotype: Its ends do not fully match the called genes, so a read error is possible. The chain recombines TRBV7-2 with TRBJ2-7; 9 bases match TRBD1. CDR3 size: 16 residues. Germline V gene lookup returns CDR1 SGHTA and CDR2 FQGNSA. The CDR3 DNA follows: TGTGCCAGCAGCCCGCGACCGGGACAGGGCGCCTACGAGCAGTGCTTC. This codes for CASSPRPGQGAYEQCF.

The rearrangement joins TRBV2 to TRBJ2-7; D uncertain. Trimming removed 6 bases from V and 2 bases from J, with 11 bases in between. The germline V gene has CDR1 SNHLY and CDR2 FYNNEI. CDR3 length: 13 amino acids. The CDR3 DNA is TGTGCCAGCAGCACCTCCCAGGCCTACGAGCAGTACTTC. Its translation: CASSTSQAYEQYF.

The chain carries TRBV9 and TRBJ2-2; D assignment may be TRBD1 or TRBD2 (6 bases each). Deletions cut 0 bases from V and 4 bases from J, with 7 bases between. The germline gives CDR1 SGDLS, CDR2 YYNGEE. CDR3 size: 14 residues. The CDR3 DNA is TGTGCCAGCAGCGTAGAGGGGGGCACCGGGGAGCTGTTTTTT. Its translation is CASSVEGGTGELFF.

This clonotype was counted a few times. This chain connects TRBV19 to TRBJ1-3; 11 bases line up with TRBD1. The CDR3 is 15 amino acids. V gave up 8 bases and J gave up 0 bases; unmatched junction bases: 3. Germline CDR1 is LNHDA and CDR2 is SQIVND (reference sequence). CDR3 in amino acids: CASGDRGISGNTIYF. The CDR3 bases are TGTGCCAGTGGGGACAGGGGGATCTCTGGAAACACCATATATTTT.

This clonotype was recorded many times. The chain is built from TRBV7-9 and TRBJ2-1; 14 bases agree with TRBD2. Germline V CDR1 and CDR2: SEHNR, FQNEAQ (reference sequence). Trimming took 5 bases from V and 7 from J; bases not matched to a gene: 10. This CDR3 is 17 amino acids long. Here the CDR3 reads CASSPTSGRAMMNEQFF. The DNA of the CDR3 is TGTGCCAGCAGCCCGACTAGCGGGAGGGCCATGATGAATGAGCAGTTCTTC. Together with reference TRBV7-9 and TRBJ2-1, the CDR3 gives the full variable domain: DTGVSQNPRHKITKRGQNVTFRCDPISEHNRLYWYRQTLGQGPEFLTYFQNEAQLEKSRLLSDRFSAERPKGSFSTLEIQRTEQGDSAMYLCASSPTSGRAMMNEQFFGPGTRLTVL.

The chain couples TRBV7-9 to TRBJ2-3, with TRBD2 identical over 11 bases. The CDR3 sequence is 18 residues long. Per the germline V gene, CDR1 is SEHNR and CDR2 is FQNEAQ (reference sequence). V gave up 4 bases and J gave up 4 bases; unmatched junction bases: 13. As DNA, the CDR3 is TGTGCCAGCAGCTACGTCCCCTTAGCGGGAGGGCAGGCAGATACGCAGTATTTT. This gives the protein CASSYVPLAGGQADTQYF.

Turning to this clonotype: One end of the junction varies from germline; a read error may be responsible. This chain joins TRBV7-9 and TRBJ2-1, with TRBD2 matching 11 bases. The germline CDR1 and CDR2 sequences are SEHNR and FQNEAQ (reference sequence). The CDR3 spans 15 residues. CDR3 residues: CTSSLLLAGANEQFF. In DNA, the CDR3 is TGTACCAGCAGCTTGTTACTAGCGGGAGCCAATGAGCAGTTCTTC. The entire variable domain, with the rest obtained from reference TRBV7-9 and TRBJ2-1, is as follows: DTGVSQNPRHKITKRGQNVTFRCDPISEHNRLYWYRQTLGQGPEFLTYFQNEAQLEKSRLLSDRFSAERPKGSFSTLEIQRTEQGDSAMYLCTSSLLLAGANEQFFGPGTRLTVL.

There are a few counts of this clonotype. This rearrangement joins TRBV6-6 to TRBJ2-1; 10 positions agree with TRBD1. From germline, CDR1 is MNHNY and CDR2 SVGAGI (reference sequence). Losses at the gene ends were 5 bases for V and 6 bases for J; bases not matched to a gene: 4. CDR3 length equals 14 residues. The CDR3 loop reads CASSTRDRGNEQFF. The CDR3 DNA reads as TGTGCCAGCAGTACCCGGGACAGGGGCAATGAGCAGTTCTTC.

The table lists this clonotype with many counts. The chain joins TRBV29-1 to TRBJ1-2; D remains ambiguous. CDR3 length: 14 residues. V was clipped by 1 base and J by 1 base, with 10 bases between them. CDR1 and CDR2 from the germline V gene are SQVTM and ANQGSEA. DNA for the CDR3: TGCAGCGTTGAAGGGTCAGGACTTAACTATGGCTACACCTTC. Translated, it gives CSVEGSGLNYGYTF.

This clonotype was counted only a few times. CDR3 sequence: CASSLGSVNYTF. CDR3 in DNA: TGTGCCAGCTCACTCGGATCTGTAAACTACACCTTC. V usage is TRBV18 and J usage is TRBJ1-2; the D is unclear. Per germline, CDR1 KGHSH and CDR2 LQKENI. With 4 bases removed from V and 10 bases from J, the gap between germline ends came to 13 bases. This CDR3 has 12 amino acids.

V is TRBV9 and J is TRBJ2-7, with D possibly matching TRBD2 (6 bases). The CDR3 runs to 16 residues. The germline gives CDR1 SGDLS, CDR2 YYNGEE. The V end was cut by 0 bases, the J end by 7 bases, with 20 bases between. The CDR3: CASSVDPSGPSWEQYF. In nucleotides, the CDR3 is TGTGCCAGCAGCGTAGACCCCAGCGGGCCCTCCTGGGAGCAGTACTTC. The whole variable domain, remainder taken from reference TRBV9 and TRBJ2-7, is DSGVTQTPKHLITATGQRVTLRCSPRSGDLSVYWYQQSLDQGLQFLIQYYNGEERAKGNILERFSAQQFPDLHSELNLSSLELGDSALYFCASSVDPSGPSWEQYFGPGTRLTVT.

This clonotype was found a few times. CDR3 in DNA: TGTGCCAGCATTCCCGGGACTAGCCTCGCCGATGAGCAGTTCTTC. It codes for CASIPGTSLADEQFF. The chain recombines TRBV6-6 with TRBJ2-1; TRBD2 aligns across 9 bases. The CDR3 has 15 residues. From germline, CDR1 is MNHNY and CDR2 SVGAGI (reference sequence). The V and J ends lost 7 bases and 8 bases, in that order; junction bases with no gene match: 12.

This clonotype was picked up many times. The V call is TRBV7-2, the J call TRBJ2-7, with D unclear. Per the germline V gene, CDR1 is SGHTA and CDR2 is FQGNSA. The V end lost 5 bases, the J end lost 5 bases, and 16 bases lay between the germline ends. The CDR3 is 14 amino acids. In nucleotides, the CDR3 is TGTGCCAGCAGCCTAAGGGTCTATAAGAACGAGCAGTACTTC. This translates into CASSLRVYKNEQYF.

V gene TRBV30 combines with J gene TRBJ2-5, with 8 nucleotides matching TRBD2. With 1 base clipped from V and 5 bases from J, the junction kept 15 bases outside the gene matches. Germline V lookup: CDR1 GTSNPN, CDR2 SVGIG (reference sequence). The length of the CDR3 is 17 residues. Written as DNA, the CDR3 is TGTGCCTGGAGTGACCCTGGGGACCCGGCGGGAGGCGAGACCCAGTACTTC. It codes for CAWSDPGDPAGGETQYF.

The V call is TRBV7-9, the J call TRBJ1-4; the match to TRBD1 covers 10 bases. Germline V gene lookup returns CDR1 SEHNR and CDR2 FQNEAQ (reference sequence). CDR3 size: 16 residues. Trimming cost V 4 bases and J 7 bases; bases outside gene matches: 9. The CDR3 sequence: CASSSLPGQGTEKLFF. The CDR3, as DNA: TGTGCCAGCAGCTCCCTCCCGGGACAGGGGACTGAAAAACTGTTTTTT.

The CDR3 coding sequence is TGTGCCACCAGCTCACCCGGCCAAGAGACCCAGTACTTC. This encodes CATSSPGQETQYF. The J gene is TRBJ2-5, the V gene TRBV15; unclear D gene. Germline V gene sequence: CDR1 LNHNV, CDR2 YYDKDF (reference sequence). The CDR3 has 13 residues. Trimming stripped 5 bases from V and 1 base from J, with 8 bases between.

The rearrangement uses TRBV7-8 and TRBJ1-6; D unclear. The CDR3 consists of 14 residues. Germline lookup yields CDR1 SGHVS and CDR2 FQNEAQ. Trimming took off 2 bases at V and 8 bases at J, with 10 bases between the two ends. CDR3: CASSLNLGHSPLHF. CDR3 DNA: TGTGCCAGCAGCTTAAATCTTGGGCATTCACCCCTCCACTTT.

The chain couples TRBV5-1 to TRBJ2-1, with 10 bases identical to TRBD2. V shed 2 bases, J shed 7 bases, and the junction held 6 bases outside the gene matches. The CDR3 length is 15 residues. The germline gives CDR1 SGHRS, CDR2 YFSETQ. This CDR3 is CASSFGASGGNEQFF. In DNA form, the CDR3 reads TGCGCCAGCAGCTTCGGGGCTAGCGGGGGAAATGAGCAGTTCTTC.

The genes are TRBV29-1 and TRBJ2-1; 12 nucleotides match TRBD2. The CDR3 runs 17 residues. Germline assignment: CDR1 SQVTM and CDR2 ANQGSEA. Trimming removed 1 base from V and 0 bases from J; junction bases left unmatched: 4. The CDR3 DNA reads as TGCAGCGTTGAAGGACTAGCGGGAGTCCGCTCCTACAATGAGCAGTTCTTC. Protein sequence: CSVEGLAGVRSYNEQFF.

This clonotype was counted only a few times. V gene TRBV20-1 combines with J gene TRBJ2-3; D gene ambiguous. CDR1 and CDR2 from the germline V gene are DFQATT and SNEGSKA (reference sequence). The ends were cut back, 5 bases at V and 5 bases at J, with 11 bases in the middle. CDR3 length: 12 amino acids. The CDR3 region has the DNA TGCAGTGCTCCCCCCGCCGAAGATACGCAGTATTTT. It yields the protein CSAPPAEDTQYF.

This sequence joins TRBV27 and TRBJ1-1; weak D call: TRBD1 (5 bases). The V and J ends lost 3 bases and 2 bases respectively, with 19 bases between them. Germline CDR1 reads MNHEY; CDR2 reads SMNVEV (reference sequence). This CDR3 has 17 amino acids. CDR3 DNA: TGTGCCAGCAGTTTGGGGCCCGGGACGGGGGAAAACACTGAAGCTTTCTTT. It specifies CASSLGPGTGENTEAFF.

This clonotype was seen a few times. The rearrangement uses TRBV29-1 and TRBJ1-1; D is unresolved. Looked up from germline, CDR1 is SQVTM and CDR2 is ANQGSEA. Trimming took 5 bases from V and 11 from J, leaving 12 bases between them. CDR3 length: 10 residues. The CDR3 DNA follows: TGCAGCGTTTCCCAGGTGGCGGCTTTCTTT. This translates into CSVSQVAAFF.